Reported below is one T cell receptor beta chain. Its antigen is currently unknown. The sample comes from a study of T-cell memory formation after mild COVID-19. Study background: There were largely donor-specific TCR clusters.

The germline V gene has CDR1 KGHSH and CDR2 LQKENI. The CDR3 consists of 14 residues. After removal of 6 bases from V and 7 bases from J, the junction contained 5 bases not matched to a gene. TCRdb passed the 5' RACE reads through MiXCR, listing each CDR3 protein once. The sample has 200,000 to 250,000 distinct CDR3 sequences, around 25% seen once; the top ten hold 11%. Findings of the study overall: CD8+ contracting clones occupied EMRA, while CD4+ ones occupied mainly CM and EM. Researchers found some responding clones in pre-infection memory, a sign that cross-reactive memory joined. Clones that shrank (day 15 to 85) were balanced CD4/CD8, whereas later expanders leaned CD4+.

The chain uses TRBV18 and TRBJ2-1, with 11 nucleotides matching TRBD1. The material sequenced was PBMCs or a T cell subset sorted from them (not recorded which). The clonotype originates from an adult woman who had mild COVID-19 (a few samples of this study predate the infection). Cell type and time point are not known. The CDR3 sequence is CASSSGTGGNEQFF. CDR3 DNA: TGTGCCAGCTCGTCCGGGACAGGGGGAAATGAGCAGTTCTTC.